Included here is one T cell receptor (beta chain) sequence, with context. This clone appeared a few times. Its antigen target is currently unknown. Base qualities were left out, and no much larger clone turns up one base away. Including cysteine and phenylalanine, the CDR3 has 16 amino acids. Of all the DNA, just the CDR3 is kept, 48 bases in frame from base 1. V is pruned by 7 bases and J by 7 bases, leaving 12 bases of the junction without a gene match. The CDR1 and CDR2 encoded by the germline V gene are ENHRY and SYGVKD. The data stem from a study of beta chain features in type 1 diabetes (dated by TCRdb to 2017 to 2018). With respect to the entire study: Mean age, gender distribution, total cell number and subset yield did not differ between patients and healthy donors. In the study, recently diagnosed type 1 diabetes patients and matched healthy donors were compared on the TCRB repertoires of their sorted circulating CD4+ T cell subsets. Whereas all 30 or so donors provided naive and central memory subsets, regulatory and stem cell-like memory subsets were isolated from just 8 patients and about eight healthy donors. Across all samples, around 99 million sorted cells were examined, and cell number per subset correlated strongly with RNA yield. The full study reports these points: The naive, central memory and regulatory TCRB repertoires appeared to resemble one another more closely among patients than among healthy donors. Because cDNA rather than genomic DNA was sequenced, highly expressing activated cells could have been over-represented, although no difference in activation and CD3 levels was found between groups. Patients with type 1 diabetes made fewer insertions and deleted more nucleotides at VDJ recombination sites, implying thymic rearrangement abnormalities. PCR may preferentially amplify shorter templates, but because patient and control samples were amplified and corrected together, any resulting skew would affect both groups equally. Because small numbers of individuals were included in the HLA sub-analyses, any influence of HLA type on TCRB rearrangement was left unresolved. A moderate but significant shortening of TCRB CDR3 length was observed in type 1 diabetes patients in all four CD4+ subsets.

The entire amount of isolated RNA was reverse transcribed using the High Capacity cDNA Reverse Transcription Kit, so the sequenced TCRB transcripts were expressed ones. Naive, central memory and regulatory T cell samples underwent deep immunoSEQ sequencing, averaging around 3.6 million total reads per sample. After sorted cells were lysed in RLT buffer, RNA was extracted with DNase-treated RNeasy Micro or Mini kits, with the choice depending on cell number. Each cell subset was processed separately to prevent cross-contamination, with patient and healthy donor samples processed together. The immunoSEQ multiplex PCR was used to amplify TCRB sequences from cDNA, yielding 87-bp fragments that span the CDR3 region. Sequencing of the amplicons was done on the Illumina HiSeq platform. The paper's data handling went like this. Synthetic template baselines were used to correct PCR bias computationally, reads within Hamming distance 2 were collapsed together, and singletons that could not be merged were discarded. By aligning reads against IMGT, V, D and J genes, CDR3 length, and insertions or deletions at six rearrangement sites were assigned. Clonotype counts were normalized to sorted cell number within each subset before computing true diversity and Gini coefficients with the tcR R package. The overlap coefficient, calculated on TCRB nucleotide sequences, was used to quantify repertoire sharing. As a proxy for the pre-selection repertoire, out-of-frame TCRB sequences from naive cells were analyzed. As stored in TCRdb, this immuneACCESS dataset retains in-frame rearrangements with V and J assigned. A fraction of the clones does not appear; measured against another copy, unresolved V genes explain less than half of the discrepancy, and the remainder lacks a known reason. D and trimming were read from the DNA, whereas the V and J calls and clone size are those reported in that table. This sample holds a few hundred thousand clones; around an eighth were observed only once. In total, the top ten clones hold roughly 0.015% of the sample.

From each donor, a single peripheral blood sample of approximately 110 mL on average was drawn into heparinised tubes. Using a panel that included CD45RO, CCR7, CD25, CD127, CD95 and CD27, naive, central memory, regulatory and stem cell-like memory CD4+ T cells were sorted on a BD FACSAria II. Every sorted population had a purity above 95%. PBMCs were isolated immediately by Lymphoprep density gradient centrifugation and stained directly without culture. To minimize batch effects, samples were stained and sorted in pairs, one healthy donor with one patient per experiment. The chain employs TRBV10-3 and TRBJ2-1, with 11 bases matching TRBD1. The TCR originated in a woman younger than 30 with type 1 diabetes. Source material: naive CD4+ T cells from blood. In light of the paper, this sample's cell subset or site label describes: true naive CD4+ T cells. The nucleotide sequence is given as TGTGCCATCACCCGGGTTCTTGGACAGGGGGCGAATGAGCAGTTCTTC. Translated, it gives CAITRVLGQGANEQFF.